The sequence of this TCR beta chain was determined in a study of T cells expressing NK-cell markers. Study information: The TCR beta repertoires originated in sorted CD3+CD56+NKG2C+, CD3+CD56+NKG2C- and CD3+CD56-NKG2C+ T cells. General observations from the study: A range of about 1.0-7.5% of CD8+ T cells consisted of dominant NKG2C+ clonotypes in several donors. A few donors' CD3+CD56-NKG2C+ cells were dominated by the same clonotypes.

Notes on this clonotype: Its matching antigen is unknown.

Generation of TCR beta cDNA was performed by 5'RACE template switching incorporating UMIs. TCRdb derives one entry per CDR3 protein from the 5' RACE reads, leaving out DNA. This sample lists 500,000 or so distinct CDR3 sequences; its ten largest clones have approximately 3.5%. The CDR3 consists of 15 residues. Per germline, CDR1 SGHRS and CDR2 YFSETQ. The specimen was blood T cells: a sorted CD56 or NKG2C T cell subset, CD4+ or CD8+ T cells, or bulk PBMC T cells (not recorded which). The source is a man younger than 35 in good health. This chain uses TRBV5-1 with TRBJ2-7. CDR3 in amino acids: CASSLGVRGSHEQYF.